The entry below gives a single T cell receptor (beta chain) sequence along with its context. The record originates from a study of shared clonotypes between healthy human individuals. CD45RO-negative cells were positively selected for CCR7, leaving out terminally differentiated effector memory CD45RA+ cells. Assay used: immunoSEQ multiplex PCR; TCRdb lists only in-frame clones, some missing. This sample has nearly 2 million clones, with approximately 94% found just once. CDR3 size: 16 residues. V was pared by 1 base and J by 4 bases, with 5 bases of the junction left unmatched. The germline CDR1 and CDR2 sequences are MNHEY and SMNVEV (reference sequence).

This chain uses TRBV27 with TRBJ2-3, with 10 bases fitting TRBD1. The sequenced sample consisted of naive CD8+ T cells sorted from blood. This sequence originates from a man aged 18 to 30 in good health. The CDR3 loop reads CASSLLTGGAADTQYF. For the CDR3, the DNA is TGTGCCAGCAGTTTATTGACAGGGGGCGCGGCAGATACGCAGTATTTT.